This TCR beta chain was sequenced for a study of siplizumab effects on memory and regulatory T cells. In the case of this clone: The antigen is unknown.

Using immunoSEQ multiplex PCR, the repertoire was profiled, and TCRdb retains in-frame clones only, with some absent. The data show 56,000 or so clones, about 98% seen once. Study-level findings and limits: The alloresponse seemed to draw substantially on naive T cells, which appeared more diverse than memory cells.

J gave up 7 bases and V 0 bases, and 4 bases lay outside the gene matches. CDR1 MGHRA and CDR2 YSYEKL come from the germline V gene. The CDR3 length is 15 residues. The receptor was isolated from a human donor in good health. Sequencing used naive CD8+ T cells sorted from blood. The chain recombines TRBV4-1 with TRBJ2-1; 9 bases map to TRBD1. The DNA for the CDR3 is TGCGCCAGCAGCCAAGAAGGGACAGGGATGAATGAGCAGTTCTTC. Protein product: CASSQEGTGMNEQFF.